These T cell receptor beta chains were read from a single sample in a study of cytomegalovirus exposure and HLA in healthy donors. The table came from immunoSEQ multiplex PCR; TCRdb's copy has only in-frame clones and leaves some out. The table has about 89,000 clones, 79% seen once. Input material: PBMCs. The source is a man aged 25 to 40 in good health and CMV-seronegative. The CDR3 runs from the conserved cysteine through the conserved F or W. The order of the fields is CDR3 length, V gene, CDR3 protein.

>13|TRBV6-4
CASSESGNTEAFF
>15|TRBV18
CASSPSTDSSYEQYF
>19|TRBV27
CASSLTITGLGSGANVLTF
>15|TRBV11-3
CASSLRDTHNTEAFF
>14|TRBV15
CATSRRQGNQPQHF
>13|TRBV18
CASSRSYNQPQHF
>14|TRBV11-2
CASSRTGYTDTQYF
>16|TRBV27
CASSLQGDSANYGYTF
>12|TRBV2
CASPTGNTEAFF
>15|TRBV7-9
CASSLEGQGADGYTF
>16|TRBV7-2
CASSPQQRGSTDTQYF
>13|TRBV6-5
CAGSALGSYGYTF
>15|TRBV19
CASSRTGTLNTEAFF
>15|TRBV19
CASSPPLGPYNEQFF